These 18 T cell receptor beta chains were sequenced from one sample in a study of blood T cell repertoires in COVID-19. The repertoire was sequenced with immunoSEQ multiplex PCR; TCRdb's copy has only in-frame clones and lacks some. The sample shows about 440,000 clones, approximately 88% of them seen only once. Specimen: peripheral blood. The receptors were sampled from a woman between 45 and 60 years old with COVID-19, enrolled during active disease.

The CDR3 DNA reads as TGTGCCAGCTCACCTCGGGGGGAGGAGCAGTTCTTC. As protein: CASSPRGEEQFF. The chain has TRBV18 and TRBJ2-1; 7 positions match TRBD2. Per the germline V gene, CDR1 is KGHSH and CDR2 is LQKENI. V shed 3 bases, J shed 10 bases, and the junction held 3 bases outside the gene matches. This CDR3 comprises 12 residues.

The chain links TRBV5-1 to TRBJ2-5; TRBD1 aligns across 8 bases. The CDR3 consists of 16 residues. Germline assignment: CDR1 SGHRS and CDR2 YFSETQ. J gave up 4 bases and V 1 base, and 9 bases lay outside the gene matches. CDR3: CASSLRAGGYGETQYF. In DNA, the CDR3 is TGCGCCAGCAGCTTGAGGGCAGGGGGCTATGGAGAGACCCAGTACTTC.

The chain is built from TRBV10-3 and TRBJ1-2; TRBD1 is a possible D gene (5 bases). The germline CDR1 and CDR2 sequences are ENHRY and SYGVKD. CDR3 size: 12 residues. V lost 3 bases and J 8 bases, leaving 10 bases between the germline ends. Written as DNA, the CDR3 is TGTGCCATCAGTGAAGCGACAGAGGGCTACACCTTC. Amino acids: CAISEATEGYTF.

CDR3 nucleotide sequence: TGTGCCAGCAGTTACTGGGGGCGCAATCAGCCCCAGCATTTT. The encoded protein is CASSYWGRNQPQHF. The chain joins TRBV6-2 or TRBV6-3 to TRBJ1-5; D perhaps matches TRBD1 (6 bases). The CDR3 is 14 amino acids. The V and J ends lost 1 base and 2 bases respectively, with 6 bases between them. The germline CDR1 and CDR2 sequences are MNHEY and SVGEGT.

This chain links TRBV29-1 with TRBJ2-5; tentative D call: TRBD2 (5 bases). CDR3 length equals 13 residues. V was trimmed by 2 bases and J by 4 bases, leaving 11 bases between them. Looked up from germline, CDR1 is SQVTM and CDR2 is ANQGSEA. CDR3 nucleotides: TGCAGCGTTGAAATGACTACCGGAGAGACCCAGTACTTC. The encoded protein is CSVEMTTGETQYF.

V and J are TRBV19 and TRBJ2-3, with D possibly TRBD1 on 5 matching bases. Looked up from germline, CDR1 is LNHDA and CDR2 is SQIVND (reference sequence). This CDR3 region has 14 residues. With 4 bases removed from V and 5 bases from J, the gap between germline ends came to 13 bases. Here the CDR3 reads CASSTEGRGDTQYF. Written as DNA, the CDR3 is TGTGCCAGTAGTACGGAAGGAAGGGGAGATACGCAGTATTTT.

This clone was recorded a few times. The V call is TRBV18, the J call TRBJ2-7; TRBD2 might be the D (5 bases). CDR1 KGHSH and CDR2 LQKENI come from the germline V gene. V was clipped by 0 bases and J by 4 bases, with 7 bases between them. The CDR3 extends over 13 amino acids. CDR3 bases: TGTGCCAGCTCACCACCGGGAGAATACGAGCAGTACTTC. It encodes CASSPPGEYEQYF.

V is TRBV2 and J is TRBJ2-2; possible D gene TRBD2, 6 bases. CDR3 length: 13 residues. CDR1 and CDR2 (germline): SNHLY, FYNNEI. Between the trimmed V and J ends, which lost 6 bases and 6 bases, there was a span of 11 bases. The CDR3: CASRRLESGELFF. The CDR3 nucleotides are TGTGCCAGCAGGCGACTAGAGTCCGGGGAGCTGTTTTTT.

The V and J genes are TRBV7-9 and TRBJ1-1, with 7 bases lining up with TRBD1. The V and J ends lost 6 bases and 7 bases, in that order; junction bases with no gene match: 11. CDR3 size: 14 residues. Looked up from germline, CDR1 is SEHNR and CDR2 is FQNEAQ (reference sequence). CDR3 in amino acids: CASRGGTNFLEAFF. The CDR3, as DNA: TGTGCCAGCAGAGGGGGCACTAACTTTCTTGAAGCTTTCTTT.

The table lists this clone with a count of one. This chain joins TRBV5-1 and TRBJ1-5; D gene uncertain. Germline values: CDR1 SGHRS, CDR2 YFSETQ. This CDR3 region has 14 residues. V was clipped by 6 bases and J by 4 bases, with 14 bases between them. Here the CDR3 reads CASKVRRSNQPQHF. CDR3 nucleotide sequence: TGCGCCAGCAAGGTAAGGAGGTCGAATCAGCCCCAGCATTTT.

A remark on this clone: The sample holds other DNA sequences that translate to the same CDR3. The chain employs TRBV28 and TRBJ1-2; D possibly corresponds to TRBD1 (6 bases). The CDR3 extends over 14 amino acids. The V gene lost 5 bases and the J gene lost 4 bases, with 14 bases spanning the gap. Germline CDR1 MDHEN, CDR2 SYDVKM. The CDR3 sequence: CASSPQGGTYGYTF. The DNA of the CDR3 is TGTGCCAGCAGTCCCCAAGGGGGTACCTATGGCTACACCTTC.

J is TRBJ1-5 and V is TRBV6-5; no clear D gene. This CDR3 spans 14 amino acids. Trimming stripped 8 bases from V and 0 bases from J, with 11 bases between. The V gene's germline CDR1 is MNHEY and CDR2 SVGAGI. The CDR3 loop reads CASFRHYSNQPQHF. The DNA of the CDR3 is TGTGCCAGCTTCAGACATTATAGCAATCAGCCCCAGCATTTT.

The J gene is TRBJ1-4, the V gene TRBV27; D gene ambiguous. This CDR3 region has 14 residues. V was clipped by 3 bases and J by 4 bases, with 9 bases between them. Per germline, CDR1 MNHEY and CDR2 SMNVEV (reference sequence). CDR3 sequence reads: CASSFYSGNEKLFF. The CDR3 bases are TGTGCCAGCAGTTTTTATAGCGGTAATGAAAAACTGTTTTTT.

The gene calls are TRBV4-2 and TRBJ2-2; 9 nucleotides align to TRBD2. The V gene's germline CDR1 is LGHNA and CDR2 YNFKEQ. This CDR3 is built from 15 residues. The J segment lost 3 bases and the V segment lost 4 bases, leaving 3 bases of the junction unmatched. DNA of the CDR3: TGTGCCAGCAGCCTCCGACTAGCGGACACCGGGGAGCTGTTTTTT. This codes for CASSLRLADTGELFF.

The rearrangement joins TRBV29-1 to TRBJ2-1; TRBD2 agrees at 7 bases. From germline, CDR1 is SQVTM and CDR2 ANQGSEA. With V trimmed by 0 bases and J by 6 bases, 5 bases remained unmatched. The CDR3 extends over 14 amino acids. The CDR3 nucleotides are TGCAGCGTTGAAGATGGGGGGGTCCGCAATGAGCAGTTCTTC. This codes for CSVEDGGVRNEQFF.

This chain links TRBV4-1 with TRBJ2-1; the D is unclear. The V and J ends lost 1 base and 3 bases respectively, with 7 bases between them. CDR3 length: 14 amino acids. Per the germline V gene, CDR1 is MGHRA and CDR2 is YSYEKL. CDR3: CASSQASLYNEQFF. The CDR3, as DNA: TGCGCCAGCAGCCAAGCAAGCCTCTACAATGAGCAGTTCTTC.

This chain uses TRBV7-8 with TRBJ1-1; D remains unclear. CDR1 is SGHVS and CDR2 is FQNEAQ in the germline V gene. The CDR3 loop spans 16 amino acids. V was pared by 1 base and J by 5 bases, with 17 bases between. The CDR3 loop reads CASSLGLEGIGTEAFF. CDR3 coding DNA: TGTGCCAGCAGCTTAGGATTGGAGGGAATAGGGACTGAAGCTTTCTTT.

DNA of the CDR3: TGCGCCAGCAGTGAGTCGGGCAGAGGAAACACCATATATTTT. Amino acids: CASSESGRGNTIYF. V gene TRBV10-2 combines with J gene TRBJ1-3, with no clear D. This CDR3 spans 14 amino acids. Germline V CDR1 and CDR2: WSHSY, SAAADI. Trimming removed 0 bases at V and 4 bases at J, with 7 bases between.